These 23 T cell receptor beta chains originate from one sample sequenced in a study of CD8 T cells in ankylosing spondylitis. TCRdb itself ran the 5' RACE reads through MiXCR, one entry per CDR3 protein. Of about 340,000 distinct CDR3 sequences listed, roughly 14% are singletons. Material: blood, either unsorted or a sorted T cell fraction (not recorded which). The origin of the receptors is a male donor with ankylosing spondylitis or in good health (not recorded which).

This chain uses TRBV3-1 with TRBJ1-2; 12 bases line up with TRBD1. The CDR3 covers 14 residues. Trimming removed 4 bases from V and 8 bases from J; junction bases left unmatched: 5. In germline, CDR1 is LGHDT, CDR2 YNNKEL (reference sequence). The CDR3 reads CASSLGTGGLGYTF. CDR3 coding DNA: TGTGCCAGCAGCCTCGGGACAGGGGGCTTGGGCTACACCTTC.

This clonotype was observed many times. The V gene is TRBV12-3 or TRBV12-4, the J gene TRBJ2-7, with 10 nucleotides matching TRBD2. This CDR3 has 14 amino acids. V shed 5 bases, J shed 3 bases, and the junction held 4 bases outside the gene matches. The CDR3 DNA reads as TGTGCCAGCAGTAGGGGACTAGCGAGCTACGAGCAGTACTTC. Encoded protein: CASSRGLASYEQYF.

V is TRBV3-1 and J is TRBJ2-2; D call uncertain. Trimming removed 1 base from V and 3 bases from J, with 3 bases in between. Germline CDR1 and CDR2: LGHDT and YNNKEL (reference sequence). This CDR3 region has 13 residues. The CDR3 region has the DNA TGTGCCAGCAGCCAAGTTTACACCGGGGAGCTGTTTTTT. Translating gives CASSQVYTGELFF.

This rearrangement joins TRBV11-2 to TRBJ2-1, with D tentatively TRBD1 (5 bases). This CDR3 region has 13 residues. The V gene lost 5 bases and the J gene lost 5 bases, with 10 bases spanning the gap. Germline CDR1 is SGHAT and CDR2 is FQNNGV. The CDR3 DNA follows: TGTGCCAGCAGCAAGGACACTAACAATGAGCAGTTCTTC. It encodes CASSKDTNNEQFF.

This clonotype appeared many times. The V and J genes are TRBV5-1 and TRBJ2-3; 8 nucleotides line up with TRBD2. This CDR3 contains 15 residues. The trim removed 7 bases at V and 2 bases at J, leaving 9 bases unmatched. Germline V gene lookup returns CDR1 SGHRS and CDR2 YFSETQ. CDR3 in amino acids: CASVRAGAPTDTQYF. The CDR3 DNA is TGCGCCAGCGTCCGAGCGGGGGCCCCCACAGATACGCAGTATTTT.

The chain's CDR3 is CAISAGRESTDTQYF. The DNA for the CDR3 is TGTGCCATCAGTGCTGGGCGGGAGAGCACAGATACGCAGTATTTT. The chain combines TRBV10-3 with TRBJ2-3, with 7 nucleotides matching TRBD2. CDR3 length: 15 amino acids. Germline-derived CDR1 and CDR2 are ENHRY and SYGVKD. Losses at the gene ends were 4 bases for V and 0 bases for J; bases not matched to a gene: 4.

The table lists this clonotype with a few counts. V usage is TRBV20-1 and J usage is TRBJ2-3; D is uncertain. Germline CDR1 DFQATT, CDR2 SNEGSKA (reference sequence). V lost 3 bases to trimming and J lost 2 bases, with 12 bases between them. The CDR3 has 14 amino acids. The CDR3 is CSARVSANTDTQYF. The CDR3 nucleotides are TGCAGTGCTAGGGTCTCGGCCAACACAGATACGCAGTATTTT.

In its sample, this clonotype was seen a few times. The chain has TRBV20-1 and TRBJ2-5, with D perhaps matching TRBD1 or TRBD2 (6 bases each). Trimming took 0 bases from V and 5 from J, leaving 13 bases between them. The CDR3 has 14 amino acids. Germline CDR1 is DFQATT and CDR2 is SNEGSKA (reference sequence). The CDR3 is CSARDERRGETQYF. CDR3 DNA: TGCAGTGCTAGAGACGAGCGGAGGGGGGAGACCCAGTACTTC.

This sequence joins TRBV12-3 or TRBV12-4 and TRBJ2-2, with D unclear. CDR3 size: 14 residues. V was trimmed by 8 bases and J by 3 bases, leaving 13 bases between them. The CDR3 region has the DNA TGTGCCAGCTCCCAAATGGGGTACACCGGGGAGCTGTTTTTT. Residues: CASSQMGYTGELFF.

The chain uses TRBV5-1 and TRBJ2-1, with 8 bases fitting TRBD2. Germline assignment: CDR1 SGHRS and CDR2 YFSETQ. The length of the CDR3 is 15 residues. Trimming at V came to 3 bases and at J to 5 bases, leaving 7 bases not matched to a gene. In DNA form, the CDR3 reads TGCGCCAGCAGCTCACCAGCGGGGGCGAACAATGAGCAGTTCTTC. Residues: CASSSPAGANNEQFF.

This clonotype has only a few counts. V gene TRBV12-3 or TRBV12-4 combines with J gene TRBJ2-5; 7 nucleotides align to TRBD1. This CDR3 spans 14 amino acids. J gave up 1 base and V 5 bases, and 4 bases lay outside the gene matches. The CDR3 DNA reads TGTGCCAGCAGTATCGGACAGGTCCAAGAGACCCAGTACTTC. Protein sequence: CASSIGQVQETQYF.

This clonotype showed up many times. This chain links TRBV4-1 with TRBJ2-2, with D unresolved. Germline assignment: CDR1 MGHRA and CDR2 YSYEKL. This CDR3 has 17 residues. V was trimmed by 5 bases and J by 0 bases, leaving 16 bases between them. This chain's CDR3 is CASSADQVPPNTGELFF. The CDR3 DNA is TGCGCCAGCAGCGCAGATCAGGTCCCCCCGAACACCGGGGAGCTGTTTTTT.

The gene calls are TRBV11-2 and TRBJ2-7; 9 bases fit TRBD1. With 1 base clipped from V and 3 bases from J, the junction kept 4 bases outside the gene matches. The CDR3 contains 15 residues. The germline gives CDR1 SGHAT, CDR2 FQNNGV. The CDR3 DNA sequence: TGTGCCAGCAGCTTAGTCGCGACAGGGGGCTACGAGCAGTACTTC. This sequence encodes CASSLVATGGYEQYF.

The chain employs TRBV5-1 and TRBJ2-1, with 13 bases that match TRBD2. In germline, CDR1 is SGHRS, CDR2 YFSETQ. The CDR3 length is 16 residues. Germline trimming cut 7 bases from V and 5 bases from J; bases unmatched to any gene: 9. This CDR3 is CASALPGLAGNNEQFF. As DNA, the CDR3 is TGCGCCAGCGCCCTCCCGGGACTAGCGGGGAACAATGAGCAGTTCTTC.

The rearrangement links TRBV15 to TRBJ2-3, with TRBD2 matching over 8 bases. The CDR3 spans 15 residues. Trimming took 3 bases from V and 4 from J; bases not matched to a gene: 6. Germline values: CDR1 LNHNV, CDR2 YYDKDF (reference sequence). CDR3 coding DNA: TGTGCCACCAGCAGTGATTTAGCGGGGCCAGATACGCAGTATTTT. This sequence encodes CATSSDLAGPDTQYF.

This clonotype has only a few counts. This rearrangement joins TRBV7-7 to TRBJ2-7; 7 bases align to TRBD1. Trimming cost V 3 bases and J 5 bases; bases outside gene matches: 4. The CDR3 has 13 residues. Germline lookup yields CDR1 SSHAT and CDR2 FNYEAQ (reference sequence). CDR3 nucleotides: TGTGCCAGCAGCTTTTCCGGACAGGACGAGCAGTACTTC. Translation gives CASSFSGQDEQYF.

This rearrangement joins TRBV20-1 to TRBJ2-1; no definite D call. This CDR3 is built from 15 residues. The V end was cut by 0 bases, the J end by 12 bases, with 21 bases between. Germline assignment: CDR1 DFQATT and CDR2 SNEGSKA (reference sequence). The CDR3 sequence is CSARDVGISPKGQFF. The CDR3 region has the DNA TGCAGTGCTAGAGACGTGGGTATCTCCCCGAAGGGGCAGTTCTTC.

This clonotype was picked up a small number of times. The chain recombines TRBV5-1 with TRBJ2-7, with 8 bases aligning to TRBD1. With V trimmed by 4 bases and J by 1 base, 13 bases remained unmatched. This CDR3 is 17 amino acids long. Germline CDR1 SGHRS, CDR2 YFSETQ. CDR3 protein: CASSDKITGGRSYEQYF. CDR3 in DNA: TGCGCCAGCAGCGATAAAATTACAGGGGGAAGGTCCTACGAGCAGTACTTC.

This clonotype came up once. This chain joins TRBV4-1 and TRBJ2-3; tentatively, D is TRBD2 (6 bases). Trimming removed 1 base at V and 0 bases at J, with 14 bases between. From germline, CDR1 is MGHRA and CDR2 YSYEKL. The CDR3 sequence is 17 residues long. The CDR3 DNA sequence: TGCGCCAGCAGCCAAGGGGATCGCGGGGAGAGCACAGATACGCAGTATTTT. Protein: CASSQGDRGESTDTQYF.

This clonotype has at least ten counts. The chain has TRBV5-1 and TRBJ2-3, with TRBD1 as a possible D gene (6 bases). V lost 4 bases and J lost 2, with 14 bases in between. Germline V gene sequence: CDR1 SGHRS, CDR2 YFSETQ. The CDR3 consists of 15 residues. The CDR3 region has the DNA TGCGCCAGCAGCCTTCGACAGGTCCACACAGATACGCAGTATTTT. Residues: CASSLRQVHTDTQYF.

This sequence joins TRBV3-1 and TRBJ2-3; tentatively, D is TRBD1 or TRBD2 (7 bases each). The CDR3 consists of 18 residues. Germline V CDR1 and CDR2: LGHDT, YNNKEL (reference sequence). V gave up 0 bases and J gave up 0 bases, with 16 bases separating them. The CDR3 here is CASSQDRGREWSTDTQYF. CDR3 sequence (DNA): TGTGCCAGCAGCCAAGATAGGGGGCGGGAGTGGAGCACAGATACGCAGTATTTT.

V usage is TRBV10-3 and J usage is TRBJ2-2; D is possibly TRBD2 (5 bases). Germline CDR1 ENHRY, CDR2 SYGVKD. The CDR3 runs to 14 residues. V was cut by 8 bases and J by 3 bases, with 13 bases left in between. The CDR3 DNA is TGTGCCATCGGGAGCAGACGGGACACCGGGGAGCTGTTTTTT. This sequence encodes CAIGSRRDTGELFF.

This clonotype was counted ten times or more. This chain uses TRBV5-6 with TRBJ1-1; D is perhaps TRBD1 (5 bases). The CDR3 extends over 14 amino acids. The ends were cut back, 3 bases at V and 1 base at J, with 10 bases in the middle. CDR1 and CDR2 (germline): SGHDT, YYEEEE. CDR3 in DNA: TGTGCCAGCAGCTGGGGACGTGGGAACACTGAAGCTTTCTTT. This encodes CASSWGRGNTEAFF.